These 14 T cell receptor beta chains came from one sample sequenced in a study of cytomegalovirus exposure and HLA in healthy donors. PCR was performed using 60 Vbeta and 13 Jbeta primers. Sequencing used immunoSEQ multiplex PCR; TCRdb keeps in-frame clones, though not all of them. The table records 110,000 to 150,000 clones, around 72% of them present only once. The sequencing input was PBMCs. The receptors were gathered from a man aged 40-49 years in good health and CMV-seronegative.

The chain couples TRBV2 to TRBJ2-7; 9 bases are shared with TRBD1. V was pared by 3 bases and J by 4 bases, with 13 bases of the junction left unmatched. Germline V CDR1 and CDR2: SNHLY, FYNNEI. The CDR3 covers 17 residues. CDR3 in amino acids: CASSDSRDRDVAYEQYF. In nucleotides, the CDR3 is TGTGCCAGCAGTGATTCTAGGGACAGGGATGTCGCTTACGAGCAGTACTTC.

The chain couples TRBV10-3 to TRBJ2-1; TRBD1 matches 9 bases. Germline CDR1 ENHRY, CDR2 SYGVKD. The CDR3 totals 14 residues. The J segment lost 8 bases and the V segment lost 10 bases, leaving 12 bases of the junction unmatched. The CDR3 DNA is TGTGCCACTGGGGACAGGGTAGAGTCGGATGAGCAGTTCTTC. As protein: CATGDRVESDEQFF.

The chain recombines TRBV5-1 with TRBJ1-2, with TRBD1 matching 9 bases. J gave up 8 bases and V 0 bases, and 11 bases lay outside the gene matches. The CDR3 extends over 16 amino acids. The germline CDR1 and CDR2 sequences are SGHRS and YFSETQ. The CDR3 coding sequence is TGCGCCAGCAGCTTGGACCGTACAGGGGGCGCAAGGGGCTACACCTTC. Its translation: CASSLDRTGGARGYTF.

The count of this clone is one. The rearrangement joins TRBV5-1 to TRBJ2-7; D possibly corresponds to TRBD2 (6 bases). The CDR3 has 15 residues. V lost 4 bases to trimming and J lost 4 bases, with 18 bases between them. Germline values: CDR1 SGHRS, CDR2 YFSETQ. CDR3 sequence: CASSGTPGLSYEQYF. CDR3 bases: TGCGCCAGCAGCGGTACACCGGGACTCTCTTACGAGCAGTACTTC.

The J gene is TRBJ2-1, the V gene TRBV6-5; the match to TRBD2 covers 7 bases. The CDR3 covers 15 residues. Looked up from germline, CDR1 is MNHEY and CDR2 is SVGAGI. Trimming cost V 6 bases and J 1 base; bases outside gene matches: 6. The CDR3 loop is CASSLSGLSYNEQFF. The CDR3 nucleotides read TGTGCCAGCAGCCTTAGCGGGTTGTCCTACAATGAGCAGTTCTTC.

This clone has only one observation. The chain employs TRBV14 and TRBJ1-4, with D possibly matching TRBD1 (6 bases). The V end was cut by 0 bases, the J end by 10 bases, with 15 bases between. Germline CDR1 SGHDN, CDR2 FVKESK. The CDR3 has 15 amino acids. CDR3 protein: CASSQDAGERGKLFF. For the CDR3, the DNA is TGTGCCAGCAGCCAAGATGCAGGGGAGCGGGGAAAACTGTTTTTT. The full variable domain, its missing parts supplied by reference TRBV14 and TRBJ1-4, is EAGVTQFPSHSVIEKGQTVTLRCDPISGHDNLYWYRRVMGKEIKFLLHFVKESKQDESGMPNNRFLAERTGGTYSTLKVQPAELEDSGVYFCASSQDAGERGKLFFGSGTQLSVL.

This clone showed up many times. V and J are TRBV6-5 and TRBJ2-6; tentatively, D is TRBD2 (5 bases). The CDR3 totals 16 residues. Trimming left V 0 bases short and J 0 bases short, with 6 bases between. The germline V gene has CDR1 MNHEY and CDR2 SVGAGI. CDR3 protein: CASSYSSGSGANVLTF. DNA of the CDR3: TGTGCCAGCAGTTACTCGAGCGGCTCTGGGGCCAACGTCCTGACTTTC.

The CDR3 loop reads CASSLGQVYEQYF. CDR3 in DNA: TGCGCCAGCAGCTTGGGACAAGTCTACGAGCAGTACTTC. The chain joins TRBV5-1 to TRBJ2-5; D is unresolved. The J call is uncertain, as TRBJ2-7 better fits the DNA end. Germline CDR1 is SGHRS and CDR2 is YFSETQ. This CDR3 spans 13 amino acids.

The chain carries TRBV7-2 and TRBJ2-7; tentative D call: TRBD1 (8 bases). CDR1 is SGHTA, CDR2 FQGNSA, per germline. V lost 5 bases and J 9 bases, leaving 23 bases between the germline ends. The CDR3 contains 15 residues. The CDR3 here is CASSPHPDRAGAQYF. CDR3 DNA sequence: TGTGCCAGCAGCCCACATCCGGACAGGGCGGGGGCGCAGTACTTC. Together with reference TRBV7-2 and TRBJ2-7, the CDR3 gives the full variable domain: GAGVSQSPSNKVTEKGKDVELRCDPISGHTALYWYRQSLGQGLEFLIYFQGNSAPDKSGLPSDRFSAERTGGSVSTLTIQRTQQEDSAVYLCASSPHPDRAGAQYFGPGTRLTVT.

CDR3 in DNA: TGTGCCAGTAGTATAGCCCCGGGGGAGGGCTACGAGCAGTACTTC. The encoded protein is CASSIAPGEGYEQYF. V is TRBV19 and J is TRBJ2-7; 7 bases fit TRBD2. The CDR3 spans 15 residues. Germline CDR1 reads LNHDA; CDR2 reads SQIVND (reference sequence). V dropped 1 base and J dropped 3; count of bases not matched to a gene: 6. Full variable domain (outside the CDR3, taken from reference TRBV19 and TRBJ2-7): DGGITQSPKYLFRKEGQNVTLSCEQNLNHDAMYWYRQDPGQGLRLIYYSQIVNDFQKGDIAEGYSVSREKKESFPLTVTSAQKNPTAFYLCASSIAPGEGYEQYFGPGTRLTVT.

The rearrangement links TRBV7-9 to TRBJ1-1; TRBD1 agrees at 9 bases. Germline CDR1 and CDR2: SEHNR and FQNEAQ (reference sequence). This CDR3 is built from 15 residues. The V gene end was trimmed by 1 base and the J gene end by 7 bases; junction bases not matched to a gene: 7. As DNA, the CDR3 is TGTGCCAGCAGCTTAGTAGGGACAGGGCCTTTTGAAGCTTTCTTT. Its translation is CASSLVGTGPFEAFF.

The V and J genes are TRBV29-1 and TRBJ2-7, with 8 nucleotides matching TRBD1. Per germline, CDR1 SQVTM and CDR2 ANQGSEA. The CDR3 is 13 residues long. The V gene end was trimmed by 5 bases and the J gene end by 6 bases; junction bases not matched to a gene: 9. This CDR3 reads CSVLGQGAGEQYF. CDR3 DNA sequence: TGCAGCGTTCTCGGGCAGGGGGCCGGCGAGCAGTACTTC.

This sequence joins TRBV30 and TRBJ2-1; D might be TRBD2 (5 bases). The V gene lost 8 bases and the J gene lost 8 bases, with 22 bases spanning the gap. Per the germline V gene, CDR1 is GTSNPN and CDR2 is SVGIG (reference sequence). The CDR3 has 14 amino acids. CDR3 coding DNA: TGTGCCACCCACACGAGGAGGCACCCGGATGAGCAGTTCTTC. It yields the protein CATHTRRHPDEQFF. Filled out from reference TRBV30 and TRBJ2-1, the complete variable domain reads SQTIHQWPATLVQPVGSPLSLECTVEGTSNPNLYWYRQAAGRGLQLLFYSVGIGQISSEVPQNLSASRPQDRQFILSSKKLLLSDSGFYLCATHTRRHPDEQFFGPGTRLTVL.

The rearrangement joins TRBV6-1 to TRBJ1-2; 7 bases agree with TRBD1. CDR1 is MNHNS and CDR2 is SASEGT in the germline V gene. V gave up 4 bases and J gave up 1 base; unmatched junction bases: 3. The CDR3 runs 14 residues. This CDR3 is CASSVHRGNYGYTF. Written as DNA, the CDR3 is TGTGCCAGCAGTGTTCACAGGGGTAACTATGGCTACACCTTC.